This entry describes one T cell receptor beta chain. No antigen is known for it. Each gene name is a mouse one. From the germline J gene comes the end of the CDR3, since the read stops 1 residue before it. Time point described: mouse harvest day 14 after allogeneic transplant. The graft held 10^6 splenic CD5+ T cells and 10^7 T-cell-depleted bone marrow cells. B6 (H2b) cells into BALB/c (H2d) mice; tissues taken at day 7 or 14. This entry belongs to a study of tissue T cells after allogeneic stem cell transplantation. Study outcomes and limitations: Within patients, tissue anatomy strongly shaped TCR repertoire composition. Some tissue clones might be persisting host cells; their alloreactivity or antigen specificity was not determined. Only a limited share of tissue TCRs appeared in blood or spleen.

The assay was immunoSEQ multiplex PCR, and TCRdb's table has in-frame clones only and misses some. The sample contains about 4,500 clones, about 50% of which appear only once. The germline V gene has CDR1 LGHNA and CDR2 YNLKQL (reference sequence). The CDR3 spans 15 residues. The V gene lost 0 bases and the J gene lost 0 bases, with 6 bases spanning the gap. The genes are TRBV5 and TRBJ1-3, with unresolved D. This TCR derives from a female BALB/c mouse given C57BL/6 T cells with graft-versus-host disease after an allogeneic hematopoietic cell transplant. Sample: gut tissue. CDR3 amino acids: CASSQDLGSGNTLYF. CDR3 DNA, as far as it was read: TGTGCCAGCAGCCAAGATTTAGGTTCTGGAAATACGCTCTAT.